This TCR beta chain was captured by sequencing in a study of siplizumab effects on memory and regulatory T cells. Whole-study results and caveats: Siplizumab cultures yielded proliferating Tregs whose suppressive function was not confirmed.

The junction had 11 bases not matched to a gene; V was cut back by 1 base and J by 2 bases. Per the germline V gene, CDR1 is MDHEN and CDR2 is SYDVKM. The CDR3 extends over 18 amino acids. This table comes from immunoSEQ multiplex PCR, and its TCRdb copy is limited to in-frame clones, with some not included. The data contain fewer than 65,000 clones, approximately 93% of them singletons. Note on this clone: Its matching antigen is unknown.

V gene TRBV28 combines with J gene TRBJ2-5; 9 bases match TRBD2. This sequence originates from a human donor in good health. Sequencing was performed on CD8+ T cells sorted from blood. The CDR3 spells CASSLFMWTSDSQETQYF. The CDR3, as DNA: TGTGCCAGCAGTTTATTCATGTGGACTAGCGACTCACAAGAGACCCAGTACTTC. The full variable domain, in which reference TRBV28 and TRBJ2-5 provide the parts outside the CDR3, is DVKVTQSSRYLVKRTGEKVFLECVQDMDHENMFWYRQDPGLGLRLIYFSYDVKMKEKGDIPEGYSVSREKKERFSLILESASTNQTSMYLCASSLFMWTSDSQETQYFGPGTRLLVL.